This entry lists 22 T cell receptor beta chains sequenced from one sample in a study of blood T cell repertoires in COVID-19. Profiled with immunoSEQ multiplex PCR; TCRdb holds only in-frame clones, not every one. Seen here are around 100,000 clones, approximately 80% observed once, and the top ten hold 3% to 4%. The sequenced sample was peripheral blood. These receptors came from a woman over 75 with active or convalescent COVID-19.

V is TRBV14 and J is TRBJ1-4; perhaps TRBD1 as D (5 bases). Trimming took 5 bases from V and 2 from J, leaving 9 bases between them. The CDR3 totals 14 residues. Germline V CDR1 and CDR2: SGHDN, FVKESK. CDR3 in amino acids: CASSIAGTNEKLFF. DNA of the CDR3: TGTGCCAGCAGCATCGCAGGGACTAATGAAAAACTGTTTTTT.

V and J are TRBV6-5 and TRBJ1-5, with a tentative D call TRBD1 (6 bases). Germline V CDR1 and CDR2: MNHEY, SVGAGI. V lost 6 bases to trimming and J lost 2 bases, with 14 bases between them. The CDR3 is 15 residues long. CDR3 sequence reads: CASRLQGNGNQPQHF. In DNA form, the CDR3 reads TGTGCCAGCAGGCTACAGGGTAATGGCAATCAGCCCCAGCATTTT.

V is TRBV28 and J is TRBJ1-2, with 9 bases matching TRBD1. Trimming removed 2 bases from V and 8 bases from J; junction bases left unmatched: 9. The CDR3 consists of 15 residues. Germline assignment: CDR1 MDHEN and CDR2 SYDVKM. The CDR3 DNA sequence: TGTGCCAGCAGTTTAAGGGGACAGGGATGGCGCGGCTACACCTTC. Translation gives CASSLRGQGWRGYTF.

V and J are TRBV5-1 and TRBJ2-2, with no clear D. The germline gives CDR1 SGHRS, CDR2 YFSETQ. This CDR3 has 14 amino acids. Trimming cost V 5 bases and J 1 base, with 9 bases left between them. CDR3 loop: CASSPRQNTGELFF. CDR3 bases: TGCGCCAGCAGTCCGAGGCAGAACACCGGGGAGCTGTTTTTT.

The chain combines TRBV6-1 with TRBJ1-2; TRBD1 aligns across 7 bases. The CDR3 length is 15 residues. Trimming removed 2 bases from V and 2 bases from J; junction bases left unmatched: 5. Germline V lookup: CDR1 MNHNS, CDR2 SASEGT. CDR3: CASSESSGQNYGYTF. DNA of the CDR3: TGTGCCAGCAGTGAAAGTTCGGGACAGAACTATGGCTACACCTTC.

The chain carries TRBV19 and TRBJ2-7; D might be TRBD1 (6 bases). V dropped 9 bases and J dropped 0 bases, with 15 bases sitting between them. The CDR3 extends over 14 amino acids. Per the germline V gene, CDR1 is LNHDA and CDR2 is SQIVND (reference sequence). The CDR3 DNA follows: TGTGCCAGCAGTTCCTGGACAGACTCCTACGAGCAGTACTTC. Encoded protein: CASSSWTDSYEQYF. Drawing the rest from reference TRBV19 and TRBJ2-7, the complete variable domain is DGGITQSPKYLFRKEGQNVTLSCEQNLNHDAMYWYRQDPGQGLRLIYYSQIVNDFQKGDIAEGYSVSREKKESFPLTVTSAQKNPTAFYLCASSSWTDSYEQYFGPGTRLTVT.

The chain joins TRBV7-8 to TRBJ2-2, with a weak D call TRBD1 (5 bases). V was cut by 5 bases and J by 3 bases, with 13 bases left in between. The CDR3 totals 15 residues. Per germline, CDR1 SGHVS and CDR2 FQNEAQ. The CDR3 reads CASSRTKGDTGELFF. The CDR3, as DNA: TGTGCCAGCAGCCGGACCAAAGGGGACACCGGGGAGCTGTTTTTT. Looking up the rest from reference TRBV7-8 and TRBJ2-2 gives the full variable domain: GAGVSQSPRYKVAKRGQDVALRCDPISGHVSLFWYQQALGQGPEFLTYFQNEAQLDKSGLPSDRFFAERPEGSVSTLKIQRTQQEDSAVYLCASSRTKGDTGELFFGEGSRLTVL.

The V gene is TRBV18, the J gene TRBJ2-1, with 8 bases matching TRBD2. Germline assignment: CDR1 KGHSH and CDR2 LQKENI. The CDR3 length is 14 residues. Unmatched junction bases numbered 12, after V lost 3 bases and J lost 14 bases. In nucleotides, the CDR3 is TGTGCCAGCTCACCCACGGGAGGGCCCGGGGGAGAGTTCTTC. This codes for CASSPTGGPGGEFF.

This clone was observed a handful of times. Here the CDR3 DNA reads TGTGCCAGCAGCTTAGTTGGGGACAGCACATATGGCTACACCTTC. Protein product: CASSLVGDSTYGYTF. The chain carries TRBV7-9 and TRBJ1-2; 7 bases match TRBD1. The J segment lost 5 bases and the V segment lost 1 base, leaving 7 bases of the junction unmatched. Germline CDR1 SEHNR, CDR2 FQNEAQ (reference sequence). This CDR3 contains 15 residues.

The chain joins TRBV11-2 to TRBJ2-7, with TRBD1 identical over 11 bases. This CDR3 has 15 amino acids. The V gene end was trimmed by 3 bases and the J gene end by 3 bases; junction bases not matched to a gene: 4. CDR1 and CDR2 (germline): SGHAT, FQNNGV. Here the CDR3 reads CASSFPGTGGYEQYF. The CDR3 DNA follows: TGTGCCAGCAGCTTCCCCGGGACAGGGGGCTACGAGCAGTACTTC.

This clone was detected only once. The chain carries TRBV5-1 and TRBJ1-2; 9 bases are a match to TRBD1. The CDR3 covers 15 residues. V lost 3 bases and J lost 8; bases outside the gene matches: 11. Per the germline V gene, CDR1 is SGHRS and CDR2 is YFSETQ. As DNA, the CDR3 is TGCGCCAGCAGCTCGGCAACACAGGGGGCAGGAGGCTACACCTTC. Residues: CASSSATQGAGGYTF.

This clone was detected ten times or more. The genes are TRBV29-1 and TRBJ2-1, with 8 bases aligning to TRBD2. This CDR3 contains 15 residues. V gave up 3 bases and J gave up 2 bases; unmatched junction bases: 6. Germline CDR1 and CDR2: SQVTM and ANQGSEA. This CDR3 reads CSVELAGAAYNEQFF. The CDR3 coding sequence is TGCAGCGTTGAGCTAGCGGGCGCTGCCTACAATGAGCAGTTCTTC.

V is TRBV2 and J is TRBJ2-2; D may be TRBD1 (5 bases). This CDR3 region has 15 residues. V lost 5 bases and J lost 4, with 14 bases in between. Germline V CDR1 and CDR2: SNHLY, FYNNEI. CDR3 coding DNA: TGTGCCAGCAGTCCTCAGGGTACGGTCACCGGGGAGCTGTTTTTT. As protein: CASSPQGTVTGELFF. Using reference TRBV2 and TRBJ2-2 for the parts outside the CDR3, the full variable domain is EPEVTQTPSHQVTQMGQEVILRCVPISNHLYFYWYRQILGQKVEFLVSFYNNEISEKSEIFDDQFSVERPDGSNFTLKIRSTKLEDSAMYFCASSPQGTVTGELFFGEGSRLTVL.

This CDR3 is CASSYKETQYF. The CDR3 DNA follows: TGTGCCAGCAGTTATAAAGAGACCCAGTACTTC. The genes are TRBV12-3 or TRBV12-4 and TRBJ2-5, with D unresolved. The CDR3 spans 11 residues. V gave up 4 bases and J gave up 3 bases, with 3 bases separating them.

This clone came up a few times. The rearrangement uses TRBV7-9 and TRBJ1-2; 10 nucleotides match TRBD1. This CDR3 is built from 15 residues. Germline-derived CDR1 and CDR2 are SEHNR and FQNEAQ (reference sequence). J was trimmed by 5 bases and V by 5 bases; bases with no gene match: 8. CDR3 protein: CASSGKTGGAYGYTF. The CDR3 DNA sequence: TGTGCCAGCAGCGGAAAGACAGGGGGCGCTTATGGCTACACCTTC.

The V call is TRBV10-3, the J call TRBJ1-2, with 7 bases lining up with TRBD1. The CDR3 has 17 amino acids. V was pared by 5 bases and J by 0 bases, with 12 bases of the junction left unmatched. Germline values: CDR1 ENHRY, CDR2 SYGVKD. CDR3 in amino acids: CAISSSQGQASNYGYTF. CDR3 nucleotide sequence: TGTGCCATCAGTTCCTCCCAAGGACAGGCTTCTAACTATGGCTACACCTTC.

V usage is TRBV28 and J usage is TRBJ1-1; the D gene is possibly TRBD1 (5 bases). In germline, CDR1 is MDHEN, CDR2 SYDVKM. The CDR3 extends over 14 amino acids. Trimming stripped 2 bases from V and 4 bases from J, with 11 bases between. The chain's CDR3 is CASSLGGTGTEAFF. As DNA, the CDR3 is TGTGCCAGCAGTTTAGGGGGGACGGGCACTGAAGCTTTCTTT.

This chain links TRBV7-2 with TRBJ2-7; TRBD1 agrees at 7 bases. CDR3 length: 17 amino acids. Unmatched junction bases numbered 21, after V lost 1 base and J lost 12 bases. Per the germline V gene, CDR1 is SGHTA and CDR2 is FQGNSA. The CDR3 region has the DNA TGTGCCAGCAGCTTAGAGGGGGCAGTTTTCCCTACGAGTCGGCGGTACTTC. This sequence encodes CASSLEGAVFPTSRRYF.

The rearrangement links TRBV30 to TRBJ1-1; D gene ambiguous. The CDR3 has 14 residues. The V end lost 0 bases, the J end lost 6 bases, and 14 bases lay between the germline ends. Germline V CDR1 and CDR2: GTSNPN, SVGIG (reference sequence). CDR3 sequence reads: CAWSVVNVGAEAFF. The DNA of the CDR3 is TGTGCCTGGAGTGTAGTTAATGTGGGAGCTGAAGCTTTCTTT.

The CDR3 spells CASSKTGAVNEKLFF. CDR3 coding DNA: TGTGCCAGCAGTAAGACAGGGGCGGTTAATGAAAAACTGTTTTTT. The rearrangement joins TRBV2 to TRBJ1-4, with TRBD1 matching 8 bases. Trimming took 5 bases from V and 4 from J; bases not matched to a gene: 6. Germline-derived CDR1 and CDR2 are SNHLY and FYNNEI. The CDR3 runs 15 residues. The full variable domain, rest sourced from reference TRBV2 and TRBJ1-4, is EPEVTQTPSHQVTQMGQEVILRCVPISNHLYFYWYRQILGQKVEFLVSFYNNEISEKSEIFDDQFSVERPDGSNFTLKIRSTKLEDSAMYFCASSKTGAVNEKLFFGSGTQLSVL.

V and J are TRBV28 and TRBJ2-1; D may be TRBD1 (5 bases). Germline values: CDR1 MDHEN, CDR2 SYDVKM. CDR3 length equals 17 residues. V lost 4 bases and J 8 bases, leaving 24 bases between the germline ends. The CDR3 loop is CASSSRKGPPLGHEQFF. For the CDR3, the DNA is TGTGCCAGCAGTTCGCGGAAGGGGCCCCCCCTAGGCCATGAGCAGTTCTTC.

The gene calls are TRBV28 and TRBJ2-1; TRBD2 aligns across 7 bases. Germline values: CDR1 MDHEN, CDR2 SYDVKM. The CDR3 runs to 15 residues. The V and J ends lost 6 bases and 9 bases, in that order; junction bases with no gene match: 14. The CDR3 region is CASSSPGGGVGEQFF. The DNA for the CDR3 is TGTGCCAGCAGCTCTCCTGGCGGGGGAGTGGGTGAGCAGTTCTTC.